The clone carrying this TCR beta chain turned up a few times. This specimen belongs to a study of technical replicates of blood from several donors. Method: immunoSEQ multiplex PCR; TCRdb's copy keeps in-frame clones and lacks some. The data show tens of thousands of clones, with approximately 92% seen just once and roughly 4% held by the top ten. Trimming shortened V by 3 bases and J by 0 bases, and 15 bases separated the two germline ends. Germline loops: CDR1 LGHNA, CDR2 YSLEER. The CDR3 runs to 17 residues. This clonotype was sampled from a human donor in good health. Some clones in this sample may be carry-over from other donors' samples. V is TRBV4-3 and J is TRBJ2-1, with D perhaps matching TRBD1 (5 bases). The material sequenced was PBMCs. In nucleotides, the CDR3 is TGCGCCAGCAGCCAGAGTTTGACAGCCAGCTCCTACAATGAGCAGTTCTTC. Amino acids: CASSQSLTASSYNEQFF.